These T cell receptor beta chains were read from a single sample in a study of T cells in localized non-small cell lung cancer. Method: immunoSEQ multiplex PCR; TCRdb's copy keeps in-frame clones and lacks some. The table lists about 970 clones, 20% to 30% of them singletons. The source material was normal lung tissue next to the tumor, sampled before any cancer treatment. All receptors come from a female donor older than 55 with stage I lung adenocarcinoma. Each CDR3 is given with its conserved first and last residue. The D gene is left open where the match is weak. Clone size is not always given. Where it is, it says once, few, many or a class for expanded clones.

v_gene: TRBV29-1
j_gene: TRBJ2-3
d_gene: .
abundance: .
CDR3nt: TGCAGCGTTGAAAGGGAATCCTTTTGGCAGTATTTT
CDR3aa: CSVERESFWQYF

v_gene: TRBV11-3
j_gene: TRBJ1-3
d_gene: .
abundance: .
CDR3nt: TGTGCCAGCAGCCCCCGTTCCGGGACTGGAAACACCATATATTTT
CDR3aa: CASSPRSGTGNTIYF

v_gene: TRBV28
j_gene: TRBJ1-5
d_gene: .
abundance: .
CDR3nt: TGTGCCAGCAGCCCCACGGGCTTCGGCAATCAGCCCCAGCATTTT
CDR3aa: CASSPTGFGNQPQHF

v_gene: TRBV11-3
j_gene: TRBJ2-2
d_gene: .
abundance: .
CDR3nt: TGTGCCAGCAGCTTCGACGGAGCGAACACCGGGGAGCTGTTTTTT
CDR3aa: CASSFDGANTGELFF

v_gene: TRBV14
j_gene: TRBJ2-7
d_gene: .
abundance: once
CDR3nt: TGTGCCAGCAGCCCGCACCCCGCCGAGCAGTACTTC
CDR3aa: CASSPHPAEQYF

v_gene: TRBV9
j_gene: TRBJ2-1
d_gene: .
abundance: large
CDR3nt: TGTGCCAGCAGTAAGGACACGTCGGGCAATGAGCAGTTCTTC
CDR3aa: CASSKDTSGNEQFF

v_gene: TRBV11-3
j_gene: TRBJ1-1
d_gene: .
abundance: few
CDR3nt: TGTGCCAGCAGCTTGCGGGGGACGAGTGGAACTGAAGCTTTCTTT
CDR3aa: CASSLRGTSGTEAFF

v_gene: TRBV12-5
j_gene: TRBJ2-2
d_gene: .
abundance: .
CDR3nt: TGTGCTAGTGGTTTGCCTTACACCGGGGAGCTGTTTTTT
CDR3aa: CASGLPYTGELFF

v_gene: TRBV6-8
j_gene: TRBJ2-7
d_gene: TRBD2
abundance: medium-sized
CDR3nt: TGTGCCAGCAGTTACCGGACTAGCGGGGGGTCTTCCTACGAGCAGTACTTC
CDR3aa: CASSYRTSGGSSYEQYF

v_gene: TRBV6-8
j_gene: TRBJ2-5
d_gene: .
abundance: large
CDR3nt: TGTGCCAGCAGTTACGGGGAGTACCAAGAGACCCAGTACTTC
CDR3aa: CASSYGEYQETQYF

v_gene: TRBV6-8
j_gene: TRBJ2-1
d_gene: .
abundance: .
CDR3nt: TGTGCCAGCAGTTGGGGACTGGTGAATGAGCAGTTCTTC
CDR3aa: CASSWGLVNEQFF

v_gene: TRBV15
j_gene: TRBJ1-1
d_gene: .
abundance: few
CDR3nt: TGTGCCACCAGCAGAGATGTCGGGAACACTGAAGCTTTCTTT
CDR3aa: CATSRDVGNTEAFF

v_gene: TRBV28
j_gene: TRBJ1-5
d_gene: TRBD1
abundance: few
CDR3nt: TGTGCCGTCGACAGGGGAGGAGAACAGCCCCAGCATTTT
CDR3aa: CAVDRGGEQPQHF

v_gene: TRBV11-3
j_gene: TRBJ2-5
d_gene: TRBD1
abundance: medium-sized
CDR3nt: TGTGCCAGCAGCACGCCGGGACAGCAAGAGACCCAGTACTTC
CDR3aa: CASSTPGQQETQYF

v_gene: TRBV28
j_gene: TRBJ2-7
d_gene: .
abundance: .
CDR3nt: TGTGCCAGCAGTCCGACATCTACCTACGAGCAGTACTTC
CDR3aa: CASSPTSTYEQYF

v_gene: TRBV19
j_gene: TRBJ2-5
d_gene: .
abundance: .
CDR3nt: TGTGCCAGTAGCCCCGGGACCCAAGAGACCCAGTACTTC
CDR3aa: CASSPGTQETQYF

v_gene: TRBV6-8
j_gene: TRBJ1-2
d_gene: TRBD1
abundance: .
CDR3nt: TGTGCCAGCAGGGACAGGGGCCGCTATGGCTACACCTTC
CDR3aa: CASRDRGRYGYTF

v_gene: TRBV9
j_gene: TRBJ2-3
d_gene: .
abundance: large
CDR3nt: TGTGCCAGCAGCTCAGTGGCAGGGGGGGCACAAGATACGCAGTATTTT
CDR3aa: CASSSVAGGAQDTQYF

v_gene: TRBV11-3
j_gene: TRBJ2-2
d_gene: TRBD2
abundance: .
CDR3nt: TGTGCCAGCAGCTCCCGGACTAGCGGGGACGGGGAGCTGTTTTTT
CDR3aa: CASSSRTSGDGELFF

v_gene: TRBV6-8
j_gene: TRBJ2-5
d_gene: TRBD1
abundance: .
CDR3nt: TGTGCCAGCAGTTACTCGGGACAGGGGACGGGTGAGACCCAGTACTTC
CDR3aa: CASSYSGQGTGETQYF

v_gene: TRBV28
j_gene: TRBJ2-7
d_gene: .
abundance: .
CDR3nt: TGTGCCAGCAGTTCACAGACCTACGAGCAGTACTTC
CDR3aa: CASSSQTYEQYF

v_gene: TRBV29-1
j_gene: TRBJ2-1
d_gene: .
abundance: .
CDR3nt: TGCAGCGTTGAACACGAGAAGCGGACCTCCTACAATGAGCAGTTCTTC
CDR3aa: CSVEHEKRTSYNEQFF

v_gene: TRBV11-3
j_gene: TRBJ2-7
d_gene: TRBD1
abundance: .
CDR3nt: TGTGCCAGCAGCCCCGCGGGACAGGGGGCGGACGAGCAGTACTTC
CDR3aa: CASSPAGQGADEQYF

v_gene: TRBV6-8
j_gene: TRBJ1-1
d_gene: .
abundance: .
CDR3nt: TGTGCCAGCAGTTACTCGAGACTGAACACTGAAGCTTTCTTT
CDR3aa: CASSYSRLNTEAFF

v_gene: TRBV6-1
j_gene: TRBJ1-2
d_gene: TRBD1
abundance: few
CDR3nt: TGTGCCAGCAGTGAAGGGCAGGGGGCGAGGTCTATGGGCTACACCTTC
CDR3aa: CASSEGQGARSMGYTF

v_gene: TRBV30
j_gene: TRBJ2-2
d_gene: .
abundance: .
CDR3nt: TGTGCCTGGAGTGTACTTTCCGGACTGAACACCGGGGAGCTGTTTTTT
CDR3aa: CAWSVLSGLNTGELFF

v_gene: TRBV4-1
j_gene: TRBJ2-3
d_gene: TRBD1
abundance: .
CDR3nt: TGCGCCAGCAACCCGGGACAGCCCACAGATACGCAGTATTTT
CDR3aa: CASNPGQPTDTQYF

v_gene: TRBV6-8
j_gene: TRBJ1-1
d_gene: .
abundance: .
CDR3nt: TGTGCCAGCAGTTTCTTCGGGGACACTGAAGCTTTCTTT
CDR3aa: CASSFFGDTEAFF

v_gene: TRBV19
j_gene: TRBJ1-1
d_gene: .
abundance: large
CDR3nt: TGTGCCAGTAGTATCTGGCTGAAAGCTTTCTTT
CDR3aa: CASSIWLKAFF

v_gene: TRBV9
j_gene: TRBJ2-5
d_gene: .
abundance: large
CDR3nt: TGTGCCAGCATCTTACAGGGAAACCGGGAGACCCAGTACTTC
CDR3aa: CASILQGNRETQYF

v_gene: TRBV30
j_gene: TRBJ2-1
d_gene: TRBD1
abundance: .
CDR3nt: TGTGCCTGGAGTCTACAGGGGGCGCCTAACCAGTTCTTC
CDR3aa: CAWSLQGAPNQFF